The 27 T cell receptor beta chains given below trace back to one sample, sequenced in a study of CD8 T cells in ankylosing spondylitis (dated by TCRdb to the late 2010s). Broader findings and caveats from the paper: Blood from ankylosing spondylitis patients appeared to be characterized by a TCR beta motif made up of under ten highly homologous amino acid variants.

Library creation used 5' RACE. For sequencing, an Illumina HiSeq 2500 was employed. The public reads were run again by TCRdb, first through fastp at Q25 and then through MiXCR, and only productive beta chains were kept. Here each entry gathers all rows of one CDR3 protein and keeps the most common genes and DNA. This sample holds some 840,000 distinct CDR3 sequences; approximately 12% were observed only once. The top ten clones comprise around 0.51% of the sample. Their antigens are not known. The material sequenced was blood, either unsorted or a sorted T cell fraction (not recorded which). Receptors originate from a male donor with ankylosing spondylitis.

The chain employs TRBV5-4 and TRBJ2-3; tentative D call: TRBD1 (8 bases). The length of the CDR3 is 20 residues. V was clipped by 7 bases and J by 4 bases, with 34 bases between them. Germline V gene lookup returns CDR1 SGHNT and CDR2 YYREEE (reference sequence). CDR3 sequence reads: CASRWYPGQGGQRTSDTQYF. The CDR3 region has the DNA TGTGCCAGCCGTTGGTACCCCGGACAGGGAGGGCAAAGGACGTCAGATACGCAGTATTTT.

This clonotype was seen more than once but under ten times. This sequence joins TRBV5-4 and TRBJ2-1, with 11 bases that match TRBD1. After removal of 4 bases from V and 7 bases from J, the junction contained 7 bases not matched to a gene. This CDR3 region has 15 residues. The V gene's germline CDR1 is SGHNT and CDR2 YYREEE (reference sequence). The CDR3 loop reads CASSQPGTGGNEQFF. The CDR3 DNA follows: TGTGCCAGCAGCCAACCCGGGACAGGGGGAAATGAGCAGTTCTTC.

This chain joins TRBV20-1 and TRBJ2-3, with D maybe TRBD1 (6 bases). Germline values: CDR1 DFQATT, CDR2 SNEGSKA (reference sequence). V was trimmed by 5 bases and J by 6 bases, leaving 18 bases between them. This CDR3 has 14 amino acids. CDR3 sequence: CSAPHRVRLDTQYF. CDR3 coding DNA: TGCAGTGCTCCCCACAGGGTTAGATTGGATACGCAGTATTTT.

The chain is built from TRBV28 and TRBJ2-7, with D perhaps being TRBD1 or TRBD2 (5 bases each). V lost 5 bases and J 5 bases, leaving 13 bases between the germline ends. Germline-derived CDR1 and CDR2 are MDHEN and SYDVKM. CDR3 length equals 13 residues. Written as DNA, the CDR3 is TGTGCCAGCAGTGGGACCCGCATGGACGAGCAGTACTTC. It translates to CASSGTRMDEQYF.

This clonotype was recorded many times. The chain employs TRBV5-6 and TRBJ2-5; 7 bases align to TRBD2. The germline V gene has CDR1 SGHDT and CDR2 YYEEEE. The CDR3 runs 16 residues. V shed 1 base and J 2 bases; nucleotides not matched to a gene: 8. This CDR3 is CASSLFGGNAQETQYF. The CDR3 DNA reads as TGTGCCAGCAGCTTGTTCGGGGGGAATGCTCAAGAGACCCAGTACTTC.

This clonotype was seen only a few times. J is TRBJ2-1 and V is TRBV5-1; perhaps TRBD2 as D (6 bases). The CDR3 contains 13 residues. Trimming removed 2 bases from V and 9 bases from J, with 12 bases in between. Germline V CDR1 and CDR2: SGHRS, YFSETQ. In nucleotides, the CDR3 is TGCGCCAGCAGCTTAGAGGGGACTGTTGAGCAGTTCTTC. Amino acids: CASSLEGTVEQFF.

This clonotype was detected only a few times. The chain carries TRBV20-1 and TRBJ2-1; D uncertain. CDR3 size: 14 residues. Trimming stripped 0 bases from V and 9 bases from J, with 15 bases between. The germline CDR1 and CDR2 sequences are DFQATT and SNEGSKA (reference sequence). CDR3 region: CSARDPVSPVEQFF. In nucleotides, the CDR3 is TGCAGTGCTAGAGATCCGGTCTCGCCGGTTGAGCAGTTCTTC.

This chain links TRBV7-2 with TRBJ2-1; 9 bases match TRBD1. V shed 3 bases and J 9 bases; nucleotides not matched to a gene: 15. The length of the CDR3 is 17 residues. CDR1 SGHTA and CDR2 FQGNSA come from the germline V gene. The CDR3 bases are TGTGCCAGCAGCTTCTCCCTCGGGGGACAGGGATACGGTGAGCAGTTCTTC. Translated, it gives CASSFSLGGQGYGEQFF. Supplemented by reference TRBV7-2 and TRBJ2-1, the full variable domain reads GAGVSQSPSNKVTEKGKDVELRCDPISGHTALYWYRQSLGQGLEFLIYFQGNSAPDKSGLPSDRFSAERTGGSVSTLTIQRTQQEDSAVYLCASSFSLGGQGYGEQFFGPGTRLTVL.

The CDR3 is CASSVQTSGNTIYF. For the CDR3, the DNA is TGTGCCAGTAGTGTGCAGACCTCTGGAAACACCATATATTTT. This chain joins TRBV19 and TRBJ1-3, with D hard to call. The CDR3 spans 14 residues. Trimming stripped 5 bases from V and 0 bases from J, with 8 bases between. The germline gives CDR1 LNHDA, CDR2 SQIVND (reference sequence).

The genes are TRBV9 and TRBJ2-5, with 7 bases matching TRBD2. CDR1 is SGDLS, CDR2 YYNGEE, per germline. The CDR3 length is 15 residues. With 0 bases clipped from V and 5 bases from J, the junction kept 7 bases outside the gene matches. The CDR3 coding sequence is TGTGCCAGCAGCGTAGGGGGCGGGAGAGGCGAGACCCAGTACTTC. Translating gives CASSVGGGRGETQYF.

This clonotype was seen a handful of times. The genes are TRBV25-1 and TRBJ1-1, with a weak D call TRBD1 (5 bases). Germline assignment: CDR1 MGHDK and CDR2 SYGVNS. Deletions cut 6 bases from V and 3 bases from J, with 8 bases between. The CDR3 extends over 12 amino acids. CDR3 nucleotide sequence: TGTGCCAGCAGCAGGGAGGACACTGAAGCTTTCTTT. Protein sequence: CASSREDTEAFF.

This clonotype has only a few counts. The chain joins TRBV9 to TRBJ1-2, with a weak D call TRBD1 (5 bases). CDR3 length: 14 amino acids. Germline loops: CDR1 SGDLS, CDR2 YYNGEE. Trimming took off 2 bases at V and 4 bases at J, with 12 bases between the two ends. CDR3 DNA sequence: TGTGCCAGCAGCGTGTTATCTGGGACCTATGGCTACACCTTC. Residues: CASSVLSGTYGYTF.

The chain uses TRBV5-1 and TRBJ1-5; 7 bases are a match to TRBD1. CDR3 length: 15 amino acids. CDR1 SGHRS and CDR2 YFSETQ come from the germline V gene. Trimming at V came to 0 bases and at J to 6 bases, leaving 6 bases not matched to a gene. CDR3 nucleotide sequence: TGCGCCAGCAGCTTGGCGACAGGGAAGGGTCAGCCCCAGCATTTT. This gives the protein CASSLATGKGQPQHF.

V gene TRBV2 combines with J gene TRBJ2-5, with 7 bases lining up with TRBD2. The CDR3 runs 16 residues. Germline V gene data show CDR1 as SNHLY and CDR2 as FYNNEI. V was clipped by 0 bases and J by 5 bases; unmatched bases: 9. DNA of the CDR3: TGTGCCAGCAGTGAAGCGCTGGACCCCGGGAGGGAGACCCAGTACTTC. Protein sequence: CASSEALDPGRETQYF.

This clonotype was seen ten or more times. The genes are TRBV5-1 and TRBJ2-1, with D uncertain. The CDR3 sequence is 13 residues long. The V end was cut by 1 base, the J end by 9 bases, with 11 bases between. Germline V lookup: CDR1 SGHRS, CDR2 YFSETQ. The CDR3 bases are TGCGCCAGCAGCTTGATTTCCTCGGTTGAGCAGTTCTTC. Its protein is CASSLISSVEQFF.

The rearrangement joins TRBV20-1 to TRBJ2-7; perhaps D is TRBD1 or TRBD2 (5 bases each). The CDR3 spans 14 residues. V lost 6 bases and J 7 bases, leaving 22 bases between the germline ends. Germline V gene data show CDR1 as DFQATT and CDR2 as SNEGSKA (reference sequence). Here the CDR3 DNA reads TGCAGTGCCAGCCCGGGGACGGCCCCCCAGGAGCAGTACTTC. This codes for CSASPGTAPQEQYF.

This clonotype was recorded only once. V is TRBV20-1 and J is TRBJ1-1; D unclear. Trimming cost V 1 base and J 8 bases, with 8 bases left between them. CDR3 size: 11 residues. Per the germline V gene, CDR1 is DFQATT and CDR2 is SNEGSKA (reference sequence). The CDR3 protein is CSARGEWEAFF. CDR3 DNA sequence: TGCAGTGCTAGAGGGGAATGGGAAGCTTTCTTT.

The table lists this clonotype with many counts. This CDR3 is CASSREVDTDTQYF. The CDR3 DNA is TGTGCCAGCAGCCGGGAGGTTGACACAGATACGCAGTATTTT. This chain joins TRBV9 and TRBJ2-3; 7 bases are shared with TRBD2. The V and J ends lost 4 bases and 2 bases, in that order; junction bases with no gene match: 4. The CDR3 is made up of 14 amino acids. Germline assignment: CDR1 SGDLS and CDR2 YYNGEE.

This clonotype was counted between two and nine times. The V call is TRBV11-2, the J call TRBJ2-1; 7 bases match TRBD2. V shed 5 bases and J 5 bases; nucleotides not matched to a gene: 12. CDR3 length equals 16 residues. Germline assignment: CDR1 SGHAT and CDR2 FQNNGV. CDR3 amino acids: CASSHSGGRSHNEQFF. CDR3 DNA sequence: TGTGCCAGCAGCCATTCTGGCGGGAGAAGTCACAATGAGCAGTTCTTC. Full variable domain (missing parts from reference TRBV11-2 and TRBJ2-1): EAGVAQSPRYKIIEKRQSVAFWCNPISGHATLYWYQQILGQGPKLLIQFQNNGVVDDSQLPKDRFSAERLKGVDSTLKIQPAKLEDSAVYLCASSHSGGRSHNEQFFGPGTRLTVL.

This clonotype has more than one count but fewer than ten. The genes are TRBV20-1 and TRBJ2-3; weak D call: TRBD2 (5 bases). CDR3 length: 15 residues. Trimming left V 5 bases short and J 1 base short, with 16 bases between. Germline V gene lookup returns CDR1 DFQATT and CDR2 SNEGSKA (reference sequence). The CDR3 bases are TGCAGTGCTCCTCGACCACTCGGGGGCACAGATACGCAGTATTTT. This codes for CSAPRPLGGTDTQYF.

The V and J genes are TRBV7-2 and TRBJ2-7; unclear D gene. The germline V gene has CDR1 SGHTA and CDR2 FQGNSA. CDR3 length equals 15 residues. V lost 5 bases and J 0 bases, leaving 14 bases between the germline ends. The CDR3 DNA reads as TGTGCCAGCAGCGACGGACCGGCCGGCTCCTACGAGCAGTACTTC. Protein sequence: CASSDGPAGSYEQYF.

CDR3 protein: CAWKSLSYNEQFF. The CDR3 coding sequence is TGTGCCTGGAAATCACTCTCCTACAATGAGCAGTTCTTC. The chain carries TRBV30 and TRBJ2-1; D gene uncertain. Trimming cost V 4 bases and J 0 bases, with 7 bases left between them. The germline CDR1 and CDR2 sequences are GTSNPN and SVGIG (reference sequence). The CDR3 covers 13 residues.

The V and J genes are TRBV27 and TRBJ2-5, with TRBD1 as a possible D gene (6 bases). The CDR3 totals 15 residues. Germline V lookup: CDR1 MNHEY, CDR2 SMNVEV (reference sequence). Between the trimmed V and J ends, which lost 7 bases and 1 base, there was a span of 16 bases. CDR3 in amino acids: CASNRFGQTQETQYF. DNA of the CDR3: TGTGCCAGCAATAGATTCGGACAGACCCAAGAGACCCAGTACTTC.

The table lists this clonotype with a few counts. V and J are TRBV24-1 and TRBJ2-7; no reliable D call. V lost 4 bases, J lost 5 bases, and 11 bases lay in between. Germline CDR1 and CDR2: KGHDR and SFDVKD. The CDR3 runs 13 residues. CDR3 residues: CATSDSSAHEQYF. In nucleotides, the CDR3 is TGTGCCACCAGTGACTCTTCCGCCCACGAGCAGTACTTC.

This clonotype has ten or more counts. The V gene is TRBV5-1, the J gene TRBJ2-7; 12 nucleotides match TRBD2. This CDR3 contains 14 residues. V trimming: 4 bases; J trimming: 5 bases; junction bases outside the gene matches: 4. The germline V gene has CDR1 SGHRS and CDR2 YFSETQ. In DNA form, the CDR3 reads TGCGCCAGCAGCCCACGGACTAGCGGGGACGAGCAGTACTTC. Encoded protein: CASSPRTSGDEQYF.

The rearrangement joins TRBV2 to TRBJ1-5; D is perhaps TRBD1 (5 bases). The ends were cut back, 6 bases at V and 1 base at J, with 13 bases in the middle. Germline V lookup: CDR1 SNHLY, CDR2 FYNNEI. This CDR3 has 15 amino acids. Written as DNA, the CDR3 is TGTGCCAGCAGCGGCGAGGGGACGAGCAATCAGCCCCAGCATTTT. This encodes CASSGEGTSNQPQHF.

Comments on this clonotype: One junction end disagrees with the germline gene, perhaps due to a read error. The chain employs TRBV20-1 and TRBJ2-2; 8 nucleotides match TRBD2. The CDR3 totals 15 residues. CDR1 is DFQATT, CDR2 SNEGSKA, per germline (reference sequence). CDR3 amino acids: CGARSGGRATGELFF. DNA for the CDR3: TGCGGTGCTAGAAGCGGGGGCCGGGCCACCGGGGAGCTGTTTTTT.